These 20 T cell receptor beta chains originate from one sample sequenced in a study of T cell responses to AZD1222 COVID-19 vaccine. Generated by immunoSEQ multiplex PCR, the TCRdb table keeps only in-frame clones and is missing some. This table has 67,000 or so clones, around 84% appearing once. The input for sequencing was peripheral blood, taken on day 0 of AZD1222 vaccination. These receptors originate from an adult in good health.

The V and J genes are TRBV5-1 and TRBJ2-1; 15 bases are a match to TRBD2. Looked up from germline, CDR1 is SGHRS and CDR2 is YFSETQ. This CDR3 spans 17 amino acids. J lost 6 bases, V lost 3 bases, and 7 bases had no gene match. The DNA for the CDR3 is TGCGCCAGCAGCTCGGGACTAGCGGGGGGCGAGGTCAATGAGCAGTTCTTC. Protein sequence: CASSSGLAGGEVNEQFF.

This clone was picked up one time. The chain uses TRBV7-6 and TRBJ1-5, with TRBD1 matching over 10 bases. The V and J ends lost 3 bases and 4 bases, in that order; junction bases with no gene match: 3. CDR3 length equals 15 residues. CDR1 is SGHVS and CDR2 is FNYEAQ in the germline V gene. The CDR3 region is CASSLGQGLNQPQHF. CDR3 in DNA: TGTGCCAGCAGCTTGGGACAGGGGTTAAATCAGCCCCAGCATTTT.

This clone appeared once. V is TRBV16 and J is TRBJ1-2, with 12 bases identical to TRBD1. V lost 5 bases, J lost 14 bases, and 9 bases stayed unmatched. CDR1 and CDR2 (germline): KGHSY, FQNENV. The CDR3 contains 13 residues. This CDR3 is CASSARDRGQGTF. The CDR3 region has the DNA TGTGCCAGCAGCGCCCGGGACAGGGGGCAGGGGACCTTC. Complete variable domain (other parts from reference TRBV16 and TRBJ1-2): GEEVAQTPKHLVRGEGQKAKLYCAPIKGHSYVFWYQQVLKNEFKFLISFQNENVFDETGMPKERFSAKCLPNSPCSLEIQATKLEDSAVYFCASSARDRGQGTFGSGTRLTVV.

This clone was found once. This sequence joins TRBV18 and TRBJ1-3; a possible D gene is TRBD1 (5 bases). This CDR3 has 16 residues. Trimming cost V 4 bases and J 0 bases, with 13 bases left between them. Germline V gene lookup returns CDR1 KGHSH and CDR2 LQKENI. The CDR3 loop is CASSLGTDRSGNTIYF. Here the CDR3 DNA reads TGTGCCAGCTCACTGGGGACGGACCGCTCTGGAAACACCATATATTTT.

The rearrangement joins TRBV27 to TRBJ1-1; no reliable D call. Trimming cost V 3 bases and J 0 bases, with 5 bases left between them. The germline V gene encodes CDR1 MNHEY and CDR2 SMNVEV (reference sequence). This CDR3 has 13 residues. CDR3 coding DNA: TGTGCCAGCAGTTTCGTGATGAACACTGAAGCTTTCTTT. Translated: CASSFVMNTEAFF.

V is TRBV2 and J is TRBJ2-7; D gene ambiguous. The CDR3 is 13 residues long. Germline V gives CDR1 SNHLY, CDR2 FYNNEI. V was cut by 3 bases and J by 0 bases, with 6 bases left in between. The CDR3 sequence is CASSDLSSYEQYF. CDR3 DNA: TGTGCCAGCAGTGATTTAAGCTCCTACGAGCAGTACTTC.

This clone was observed a single time. This chain joins TRBV5-1 and TRBJ1-2; perhaps TRBD1 as D (6 bases). There are 13 residues in the CDR3. Germline assignment: CDR1 SGHRS and CDR2 YFSETQ. Between the trimmed V and J ends, which lost 4 bases and 3 bases, there was a span of 10 bases. DNA for the CDR3: TGCGCCAGCAGCCCCGCAGGGGACTATGGCTACACCTTC. Protein product: CASSPAGDYGYTF.

The V gene is TRBV6-2 or TRBV6-3, the J gene TRBJ2-7; D is uncertain. CDR3 length: 15 residues. Germline V gene sequence: CDR1 MNHEY, CDR2 SVGEGT. V shed 4 bases and J shed 0 bases, with 13 bases lying between them. CDR3 in amino acids: CASSSPQNSSYEQYF. In DNA form, the CDR3 reads TGTGCCAGCAGTTCTCCACAGAATAGCTCCTACGAGCAGTACTTC.

CDR3 sequence reads: CASSLTLHADTQYF. As DNA, the CDR3 is TGTGCCAGCAGTTTGACACTGCATGCAGATACGCAGTATTTT. The rearrangement uses TRBV6-5 and TRBJ2-3; D gene uncertain. The CDR3 runs to 14 residues. Trimming pared 4 bases from V and 4 bases from J, leaving 12 bases between. The germline V gene has CDR1 MNHEY and CDR2 SVGAGI.

CDR3 region: CASSPSTGGYGYTF. CDR3 bases: TGCGCCAGCAGCCCTTCGACAGGGGGCTATGGCTACACCTTC. The rearrangement links TRBV4-3 to TRBJ1-2; 9 positions agree with TRBD1. The V and J ends lost 4 bases and 4 bases, in that order; junction bases with no gene match: 4. Germline CDR1 reads LGHNA; CDR2 reads YSLEER. The CDR3 has 14 residues.

The gene calls are TRBV11-2 and TRBJ2-1; D unresolved. V lost 6 bases to trimming and J lost 0 bases, with 9 bases between them. From germline, CDR1 is SGHAT and CDR2 FQNNGV. CDR3 length equals 14 residues. The chain's CDR3 is CASRSTYSYNEQFF. In nucleotides, the CDR3 is TGTGCCAGCAGATCCACTTACTCCTACAATGAGCAGTTCTTC.

The CDR3 protein is CASSPRGWDTGELFF. In DNA form, the CDR3 reads TGTGCCAGCAGCCCCAGGGGGTGGGACACCGGGGAGCTGTTTTTT. The rearrangement joins TRBV7-9 to TRBJ2-2; 7 bases line up with TRBD1. The CDR3 is 15 residues long. From germline, CDR1 is SEHNR and CDR2 FQNEAQ (reference sequence). J gave up 3 bases and V 5 bases, and 6 bases lay outside the gene matches.

The genes are TRBV7-2 and TRBJ2-7; TRBD1 matches at 9 bases. Germline trimming cut 3 bases from V and 3 bases from J; bases unmatched to any gene: 6. Germline CDR1 SGHTA, CDR2 FQGNSA. This CDR3 has 15 amino acids. DNA for the CDR3: TGTGCCAGCAGCTTCGTCCGGACAGGGGTCTACGAGCAGTACTTC. Its protein product is CASSFVRTGVYEQYF.

The chain carries TRBV11-2 and TRBJ2-1; possibly TRBD2 for D (5 bases). V lost 1 base and J 4 bases, leaving 11 bases between the germline ends. Germline V gene data show CDR1 as SGHAT and CDR2 as FQNNGV. CDR3 length: 15 residues. CDR3 in DNA: TGTGCCAGCAGCTTAGTTCCGGGATCTTACAATGAGCAGTTCTTC. It specifies CASSLVPGSYNEQFF.

The chain uses TRBV28 and TRBJ2-5, with D unclear. Trimming stripped 5 bases from V and 11 bases from J, with 15 bases between. This CDR3 region has 12 residues. CDR1 is MDHEN, CDR2 SYDVKM, per germline. This CDR3 reads CASSKPPELQYF. CDR3 bases: TGTGCCAGCAGTAAACCACCGGAGCTACAGTACTTC.

V gene TRBV5-8 combines with J gene TRBJ1-1; TRBD1 agrees at 9 bases. V lost 1 base and J lost 1; bases outside the gene matches: 2. The CDR3 runs to 15 residues. Germline V gene lookup returns CDR1 SGHTS and CDR2 YDEGEE. CDR3 DNA sequence: TGTGCCAGCAGCTTGAGGACAGGGGAGAACACTGAAGCTTTCTTT. This codes for CASSLRTGENTEAFF.

The chain has TRBV5-1 and TRBJ2-5; TRBD1 matches at 11 bases. The germline V gene has CDR1 SGHRS and CDR2 YFSETQ. This CDR3 is 16 amino acids long. J gave up 2 bases and V 4 bases, and 7 bases lay outside the gene matches. For the CDR3, the DNA is TGCGCCAGCAGCGTATCCGGGACAGGGGGGCAAGAGACCCAGTACTTC. Translated, it gives CASSVSGTGGQETQYF.

This chain links TRBV4-1 with TRBJ2-7, with a tentative D call TRBD1 (5 bases). The CDR3 runs 14 residues. Looked up from germline, CDR1 is MGHRA and CDR2 is YSYEKL. The V end was cut by 5 bases, the J end by 2 bases, with 13 bases between. The CDR3 DNA is TGCGCCAGCAGCTTTGGACATGCTGCCTACGAGCAGTACTTC. This sequence encodes CASSFGHAAYEQYF.

V gene TRBV5-8 combines with J gene TRBJ1-3; 8 bases agree with TRBD1. J was trimmed by 9 bases and V by 3 bases; bases with no gene match: 14. The CDR3 spans 16 residues. Germline-derived CDR1 and CDR2 are SGHTS and YDEGEE. The CDR3 coding sequence is TGTGCCAGCAGCTCGGGGACAGGAGGCGGTAGGGGCACCATATATTTT. Protein sequence: CASSSGTGGGRGTIYF.

The chain is built from TRBV6-1 and TRBJ1-2; D not certain. The CDR3 consists of 14 residues. The germline V gene has CDR1 MNHNS and CDR2 SASEGT. Trimming took 2 bases from V and 0 from J, leaving 7 bases between them. The CDR3 protein is CASSETAANYGYTF. The CDR3 DNA is TGTGCCAGCAGTGAAACGGCCGCTAACTATGGCTACACCTTC.